This T cell receptor (beta chain) came from a study of blood T cell repertoires in COVID-19 (TCRdb year 2020). With respect to the entire study: The collaborator samples originated in the United States, Italy and Spain and spanned the acute and convalescent phases of COVID-19. The material from the prospective study consisted of cDNA or gDNA derived from T cells, B-cell-depleted T cells, or PBMCs. Deeply sampled blood TCRbeta repertoires from subjects exposed to, actively infected with, or recovered from COVID-19 were included in the dataset. The repertoires were released in a freely available public database meant as a resource for research on the immune response to SARS-CoV-2. The samples were drawn from two sources: the first 160 participants of the ongoing ImmuneRACE study, and approximately 1,300 subjects contributed by 6 global collaborators. The sample metadata nearly always contained a de-identified subject ID, COVID-19 status, age in years and sex. Where HLA class I and class II types were available, the types were taken from metadata supplied by the sample provider, not from assay-based typing.

Including cysteine and phenylalanine, the CDR3 has 14 amino acids. Only the CDR3 region is kept as DNA, spanning 42 bases read in frame from base 1. At the junction V is shortened by 3 bases and J by 5 bases; bases outside the gene matches: 5. Participants in the prospective study were enrolled through a virtual design, were aged about 18 to 100 years, and lived in approximately 24 United States geographic areas. In the prospective study, participants were assigned to cohorts based on the clinical history participants reported in a screening survey and a study questionnaire. ImmuneRACE Cohort 3 recovered participants were defined by two consecutive negative NP/OP PCR tests, healthcare professional clearance, or symptom resolution. Mobile phlebotomists in the prospective study collected whole blood, serum and a nasopharyngeal or oropharyngeal swab from every participant. Over a 2-month period, participants in the prospective study had the option of providing additional blood draws and questionnaires. Before DNA extraction, blood samples from the prospective study were shipped at room temperature or frozen.

As for this clone: Its antigen specificity is not known. One base away there is no much larger clone; base qualities are not given.

Broader findings and caveats from the paper: The quantity of clinical and demographic metadata differed by source and by participant and was supplied without curation.

TCRbeta CDR3 regions were amplified from genomic DNA using the immunoSEQ Assay, a bias-controlled multiplex PCR. Regarding the original processing steps: Within the assay, amplification of reference gene primers was used to estimate how many nucleated cells each sample contained. Sequence reads were collapsed and filtered to measure the absolute abundance of every unique TCRbeta CDR3 rearrangement. For each sample, productive Simpson clonality was calculated as the square root of Simpson's diversity index across productive rearrangements. The immuneACCESS repertoire file appears here via TCRdb, limited to in-frame rearrangements. These files lack a portion of the clones; in checked studies, under half of the deficit traces to unresolved V genes, and the cause of the others is not known. For V, J and clone size, that table is used; D and trimming come from the DNA. This sample holds around 210,000 clones; around 90% were observed only once. The ten largest clones capture approximately 8% of the sample.

Sequencing was performed on PBMCs or T cells enriched from blood (not recorded which). The rearrangement joined TRBV23-1 to TRBJ1-2, with 8 bases in between that match TRBD1. TRBV23-1 is recorded as an ORF, its role being uncertain. The receptor was derived from a woman under 30 who had recovered from COVID-19. The CDR3 corresponds to CASSHWDRCYGYTF. The nucleotide sequence is TGCGCCAGCAGTCACTGGGACAGGTGTTATGGCTACACCTTC.